The clone carrying this TCR beta chain was counted only a few times. The source of the sample is a study of T-cell reconstitution after alpha-beta-depleted transplantation in children. Unique molecular identifiers featured in how the TCRbeta library was prepared. TCRdb re-called the PCR reads through MiXCR, storing one row per CDR3 protein. The profile shows almost 250,000 distinct CDR3 sequences, about 26% of them singletons. This CDR3 has 14 amino acids. CDR1 and CDR2 from the germline V gene are MGHRA and YSYEKL. The ends were cut back, 4 bases at V and 6 bases at J, with 14 bases in the middle. V gene TRBV4-1 combines with J gene TRBJ2-3, with D unclear. The sequence was obtained from a girl under 10 years old with Fanconi anemia, due to receive a stem cell transplant. The sequenced sample was PBMCs, obtained before TCRalphabeta/CD19-depleted stem cell transplant. CDR3 residues: CASSLASFADTQYF. The DNA of the CDR3 is TGCGCCAGCAGCCTAGCTTCTTTCGCGGATACGCAGTATTTT.